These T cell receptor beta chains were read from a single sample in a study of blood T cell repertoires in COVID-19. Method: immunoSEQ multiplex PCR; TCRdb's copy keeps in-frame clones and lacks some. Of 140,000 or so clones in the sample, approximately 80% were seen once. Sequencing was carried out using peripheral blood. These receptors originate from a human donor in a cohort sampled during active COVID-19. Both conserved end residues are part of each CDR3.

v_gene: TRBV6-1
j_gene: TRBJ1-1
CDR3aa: CASSKGTGSGQTEAFF

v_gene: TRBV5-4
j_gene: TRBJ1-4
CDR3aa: CASSSGTGANEKLFF

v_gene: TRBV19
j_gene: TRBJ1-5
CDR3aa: CASMSGQGNQPQHF

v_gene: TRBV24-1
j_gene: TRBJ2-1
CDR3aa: CATSDPRGDGSRNEQFF

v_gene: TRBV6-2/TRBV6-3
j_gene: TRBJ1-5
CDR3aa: CASSLRGGDQPQHF

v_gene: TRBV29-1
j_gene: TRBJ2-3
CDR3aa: CSVEYTDTQYF

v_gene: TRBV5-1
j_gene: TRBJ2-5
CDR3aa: CASSKGDMGVETQYF

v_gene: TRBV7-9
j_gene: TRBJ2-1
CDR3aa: CASSVGAGVGNEQFF

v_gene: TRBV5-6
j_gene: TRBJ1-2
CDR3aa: CASSRWGDRGNYGYTF

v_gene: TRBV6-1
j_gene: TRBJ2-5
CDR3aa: CASSEIGGGETQYF

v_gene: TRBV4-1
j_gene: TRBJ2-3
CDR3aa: CASSPSSVGDTQYF

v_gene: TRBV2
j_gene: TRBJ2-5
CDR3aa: CASSGGLGRKETQYF

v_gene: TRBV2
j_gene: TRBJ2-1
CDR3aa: CASRPDRDIFF

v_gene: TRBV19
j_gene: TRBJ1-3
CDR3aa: CASSPQGAAGNTIYF

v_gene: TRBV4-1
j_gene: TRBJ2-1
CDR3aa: CASSQDRQGGLFF

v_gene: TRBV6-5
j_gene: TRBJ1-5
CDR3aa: CASSYPRGYNQPQHF

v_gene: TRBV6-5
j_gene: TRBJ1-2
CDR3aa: CASSYPGTALWGGF

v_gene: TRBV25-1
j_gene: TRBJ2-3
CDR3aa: CASSAGTDTQYF

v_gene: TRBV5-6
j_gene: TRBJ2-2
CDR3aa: CASTSLLARTGELFF

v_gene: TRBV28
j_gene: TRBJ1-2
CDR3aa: CASSLYAGDYGYTF

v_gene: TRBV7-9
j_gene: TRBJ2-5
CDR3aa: CASGTAQETQYF

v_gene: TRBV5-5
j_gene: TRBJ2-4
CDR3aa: CASSSQIAGKRRVKNIQYF

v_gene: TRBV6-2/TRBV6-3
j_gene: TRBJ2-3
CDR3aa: CASSPGLAGGGDTQYF

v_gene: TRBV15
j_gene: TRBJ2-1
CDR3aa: CATSRGLSSYNEQFF

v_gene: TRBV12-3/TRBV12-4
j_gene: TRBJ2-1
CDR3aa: CASSFTSRLGQFF

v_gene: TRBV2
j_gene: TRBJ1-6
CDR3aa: CASSSGDSGLPPLHF

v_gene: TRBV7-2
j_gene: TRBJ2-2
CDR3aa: CASSLVSAGTGELFF

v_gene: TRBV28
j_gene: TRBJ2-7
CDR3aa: CASSLIRLPPYEQYF

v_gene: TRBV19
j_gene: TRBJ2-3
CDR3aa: CASSIPTDRGDTQYF

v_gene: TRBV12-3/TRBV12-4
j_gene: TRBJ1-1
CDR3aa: CASSLIQNTEAFF

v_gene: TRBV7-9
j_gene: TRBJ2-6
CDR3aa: CASSATGTAPSGANVLTF